The clone carrying this TCR beta chain showed up just a few times. Its antigen remains unknown. Trimming took off 1 base at V and 7 bases at J, with 16 bases between the two ends. The CDR3 consists of 15 residues. Per the germline V gene, CDR1 is DFQATT and CDR2 is SNEGSKA (reference sequence). TCRdb recomputed calls from the 5' RACE reads with MiXCR, one row per CDR3 protein. Of roughly 250,000 distinct CDR3 sequences in the sample, 15% to 20% are singletons; the top ten hold 3% to 4.5%. The data originate from a study of T-cell memory formation after mild COVID-19. Study in general: The two donors had largely donor-specific TCR clusters.

Study-wide points: There were some responding clones in pre-infection memory, which suggested that cross-reactive memory had joined. Later expanders leaned CD4+, whereas day 15 to 85 contracting clones were balanced CD4/CD8.

The chain has TRBV20-1 and TRBJ2-2, with D possibly matching TRBD2 (6 bases). The receptor was isolated from a man aged 18-30 years who had mild COVID-19 (a few samples of this study predate the infection). Cell type and time point are not known. Input material: PBMCs or a T cell subset sorted from them (not recorded which). The CDR3 nucleotides read TGCAGTGCTAGAGCCCCGGGACTCCGGGGCGGGGAGCTGTTTTTT. Its protein is CSARAPGLRGGELFF.